A selection of T cell receptor beta chains follows, all from one sample in a study of lung T cells in sarcoidosis with Löfgren's syndrome. MiXCR was run by TCRdb on the reads, yielding one entry per CDR3 protein. The sample yields 60,000 to 65,000 distinct CDR3 sequences, around 20% seen once. What was sequenced was CD4+ T cells from PBMCs. The receptors originated from a human donor with sarcoidosis (Löfgren's syndrome or another form), or a control subject (not recorded which). The CDR3 runs from the conserved cysteine through the conserved F or W. A D gene is named only where the DNA matches it firmly. Not all rows give a size; the values are once, few, many and, for expanded clones, a class.

D gene	J gene	clone size	V gene	CDR3 protein	CDR3 DNA
TRBD1	TRBJ1-5	many	TRBV28	CASSFRQGGQPQHF	TGTGCCAGCAGTTTTCGACAGGGGGGTCAGCCCCAGCATTTT
.	TRBJ2-5	many	TRBV20-1	CSAREGSGPQETQYF	TGCAGTGCTAGAGAAGGAAGCGGGCCTCAAGAGACCCAGTACTTC
.	TRBJ2-5	.	TRBV25-1	CASNFSIGGHYWGETQYF	TGTGCCAGCAACTTTTCGATAGGCGGCCACTACTGGGGAGAGACCCAGTACTTC
.	TRBJ2-1	.	TRBV24-1	CATSDAGAIYNEQFF	TGTGCCACCAGTGATGCGGGGGCCATCTACAATGAGCAGTTCTTC
.	TRBJ1-3	many	TRBV7-6	CASSSDISSGNTIYF	TGTGCCAGCAGCTCCGACATTAGCTCTGGAAACACCATATATTTT
.	TRBJ2-3	.	TRBV5-4	CASSLERGGTDTQYF	TGTGCCAGCAGCTTGGAACGAGGGGGCACAGATACGCAGTATTTT
.	TRBJ2-1	.	TRBV7-2	CASSLGRTPQNEQFF	TGTGCCAGCAGCCTAGGGAGGACACCTCAGAATGAGCAGTTCTTC
TRBD2	TRBJ2-3	many	TRBV4-2	CASSQDEGGGQSDTQYF	TGTGCCAGCAGCCAAGATGAGGGCGGGGGGCAATCAGATACGCAGTATTTT
TRBD1	TRBJ2-7	.	TRBV6-1	CASRLTGASYEQYF	TGTGCCAGCAGGTTGACAGGGGCATCCTACGAGCAGTACTTC
TRBD2	TRBJ2-3	many	TRBV20-1	CSPDDSGDTDTQYF	TGCAGTCCCGACGACAGCGGGGACACAGATACGCAGTATTTT
TRBD1	TRBJ2-1	few	TRBV18	CASSDRDSNNEQFF	TGTGCCAGCTCGGACAGGGACAGTAACAATGAGCAGTTCTTC
.	TRBJ1-4	many	TRBV6-1	CASSIPPGATNEKLFF	TGTGCCAGCAGTATCCCCCCCGGAGCAACTAATGAAAAACTGTTTTTT
.	TRBJ2-5	few	TRBV5-4	CASSSGPRETQYF	TGTGCCAGCAGCTCCGGGCCGCGAGAGACCCAGTACTTC
.	TRBJ2-5	few	TRBV19	CASKEGTQETQYF	TGTGCCAGTAAGGAGGGAACTCAAGAGACCCAGTACTTC
TRBD1	TRBJ1-1	few	TRBV29-1	CSVDPSRDSSTEAFF	TGCAGCGTTGACCCCTCCCGGGACAGTTCCACTGAAGCTTTCTTT
.	TRBJ2-3	many	TRBV25-1	CASSEFGLDTQYF	TGTGCCAGCAGTGAGTTTGGGCTCGATACGCAGTATTTT